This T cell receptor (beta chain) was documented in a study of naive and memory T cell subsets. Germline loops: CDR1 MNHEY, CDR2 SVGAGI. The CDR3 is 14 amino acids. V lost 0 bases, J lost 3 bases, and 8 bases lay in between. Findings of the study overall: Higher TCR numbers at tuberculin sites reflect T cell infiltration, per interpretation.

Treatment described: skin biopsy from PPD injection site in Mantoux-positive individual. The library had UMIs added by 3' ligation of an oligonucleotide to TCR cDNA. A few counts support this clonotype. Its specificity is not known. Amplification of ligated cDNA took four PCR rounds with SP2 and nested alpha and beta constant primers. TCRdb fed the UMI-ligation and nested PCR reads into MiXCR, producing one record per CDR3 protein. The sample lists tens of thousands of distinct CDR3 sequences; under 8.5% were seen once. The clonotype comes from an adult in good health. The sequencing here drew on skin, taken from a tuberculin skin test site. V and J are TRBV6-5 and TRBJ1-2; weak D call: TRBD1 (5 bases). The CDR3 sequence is CASSYSDTYYGYTF. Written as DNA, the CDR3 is TGTGCCAGCAGTTACTCGGACACCTACTATGGCTACACCTTC.